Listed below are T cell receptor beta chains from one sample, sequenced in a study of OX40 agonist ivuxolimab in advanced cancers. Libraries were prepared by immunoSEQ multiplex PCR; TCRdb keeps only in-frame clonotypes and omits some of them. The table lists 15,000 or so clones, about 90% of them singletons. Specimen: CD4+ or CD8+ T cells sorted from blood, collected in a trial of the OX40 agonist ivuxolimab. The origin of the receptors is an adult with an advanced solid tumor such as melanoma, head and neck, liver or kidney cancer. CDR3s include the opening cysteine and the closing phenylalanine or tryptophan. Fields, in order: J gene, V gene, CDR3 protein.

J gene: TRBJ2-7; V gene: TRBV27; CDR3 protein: CASKGRGAIYEQYF
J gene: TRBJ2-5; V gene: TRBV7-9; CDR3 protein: CASSLISGVQETQYF
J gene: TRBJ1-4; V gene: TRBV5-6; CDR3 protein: CASSFGVGAEKLFF
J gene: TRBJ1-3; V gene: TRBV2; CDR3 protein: CASPKWGTGNTIYF
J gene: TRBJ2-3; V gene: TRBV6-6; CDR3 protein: CASRGDTQYF
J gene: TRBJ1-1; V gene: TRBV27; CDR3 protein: CASSLDRGGDTEAFF
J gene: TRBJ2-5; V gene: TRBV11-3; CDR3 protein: CASSSRDGQETQYF
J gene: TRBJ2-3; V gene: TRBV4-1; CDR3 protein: CASSHGTGSTDTQYF
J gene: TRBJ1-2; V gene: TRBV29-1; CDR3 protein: CSVEGGGNYGYTF
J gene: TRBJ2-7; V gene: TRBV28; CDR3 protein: CASSFDRAAYEQYF
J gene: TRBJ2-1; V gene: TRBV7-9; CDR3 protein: CASSFYLDEQFF
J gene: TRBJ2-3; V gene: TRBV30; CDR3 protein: CAWRIAGGHGDTQYF
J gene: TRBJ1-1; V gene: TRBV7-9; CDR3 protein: CASSQVDFPNTEAFF
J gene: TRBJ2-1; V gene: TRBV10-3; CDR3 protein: CAISGQWRIYNEQFF
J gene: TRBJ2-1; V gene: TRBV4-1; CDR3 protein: CASSQVGSHEQFF
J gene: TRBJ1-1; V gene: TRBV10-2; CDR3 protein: CASIPGRGETEAFF
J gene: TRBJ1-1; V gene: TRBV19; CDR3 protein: CASSIVYGGRVTEAFF
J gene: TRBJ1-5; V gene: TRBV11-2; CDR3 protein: CASSLEGIHSNQPQHF
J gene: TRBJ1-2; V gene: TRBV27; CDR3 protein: CASSLIGYADYGYTF
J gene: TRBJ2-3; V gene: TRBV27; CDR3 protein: CASNPGQSTDTQYF
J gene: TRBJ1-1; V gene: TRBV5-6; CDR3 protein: CASSLGVTEAFF
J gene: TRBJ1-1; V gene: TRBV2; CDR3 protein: CANSDRVSEAFF
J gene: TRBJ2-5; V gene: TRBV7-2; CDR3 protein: CASSPWVLKETQYF
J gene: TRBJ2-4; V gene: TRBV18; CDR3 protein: CASSPRGQGVSAKNIQYF
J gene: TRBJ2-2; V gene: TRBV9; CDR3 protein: CASSSRDRVTGELFF
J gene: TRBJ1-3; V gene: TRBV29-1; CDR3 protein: CSARDELHSGNTIYF
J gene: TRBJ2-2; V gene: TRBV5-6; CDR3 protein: CASSFGVGLNTGELFF
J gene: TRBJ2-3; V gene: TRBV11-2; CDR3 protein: CASSPPASGVDTQYF
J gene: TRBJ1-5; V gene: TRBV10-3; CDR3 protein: CAISEGTSYSNQPQHF
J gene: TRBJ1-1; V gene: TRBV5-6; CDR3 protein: CASSFGGTEAFF
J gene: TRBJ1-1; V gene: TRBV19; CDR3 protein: CASSLTRGMGTEAFF
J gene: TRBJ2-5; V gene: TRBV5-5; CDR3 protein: CASSWGRNQETQYF
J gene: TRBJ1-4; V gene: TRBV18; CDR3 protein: CASSPGQGNEKLFF
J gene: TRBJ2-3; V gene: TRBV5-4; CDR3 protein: CASSPEGPTDTQYF
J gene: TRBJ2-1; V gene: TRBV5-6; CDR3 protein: CASSLTSGGARDEQFF
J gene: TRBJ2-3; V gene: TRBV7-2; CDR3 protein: CASSPLLAGVTDTQYF
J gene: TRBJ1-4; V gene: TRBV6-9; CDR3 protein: CASSYIQGLREKLLF
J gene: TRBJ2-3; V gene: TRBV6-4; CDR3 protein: CATGTSATDTQYF
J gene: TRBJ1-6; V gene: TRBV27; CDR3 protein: CASSLYFGQGFGSPLHF
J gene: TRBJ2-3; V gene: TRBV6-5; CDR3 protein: CASSRQGGADTQYF
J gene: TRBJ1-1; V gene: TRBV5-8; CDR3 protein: CASSLVQYVGTEAFF
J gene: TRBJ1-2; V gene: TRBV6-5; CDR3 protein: CASSYSPESAYGYTF
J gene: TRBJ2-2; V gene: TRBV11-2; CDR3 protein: CASSLWTGAGTGELFF
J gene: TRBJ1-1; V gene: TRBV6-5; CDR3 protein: CASSWGQGLGTEAFF
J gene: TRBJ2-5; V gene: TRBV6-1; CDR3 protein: CASSEKQGGGGLQETQYF
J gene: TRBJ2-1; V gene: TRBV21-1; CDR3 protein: CASSKGQRDIPVWFKDEQFF
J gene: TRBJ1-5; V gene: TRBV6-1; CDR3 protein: CASSEPYTYQPQHF
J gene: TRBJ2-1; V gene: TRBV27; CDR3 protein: CASSLEVGGFNEQFF
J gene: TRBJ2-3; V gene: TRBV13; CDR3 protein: CASNGGEATDTQYF
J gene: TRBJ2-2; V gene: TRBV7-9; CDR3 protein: CASSSPPSPSGGNTGELFF
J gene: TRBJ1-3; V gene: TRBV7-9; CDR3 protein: CASDEGNSGNTIYF